This T cell receptor beta chain was recorded in a study of neurological immune-mediated disorders. This clonotype has at least ten counts. Via MiXCR, TCRdb re-called the 5' RACE reads, giving one row per CDR3 protein. In the table there are 55,000 to 65,000 distinct CDR3 sequences, about 3.7% of which are singletons. The germline gives CDR1 MNHEY, CDR2 SMNVEV (reference sequence). Trimming shortened V by 0 bases and J by 4 bases, and 10 bases separated the two germline ends. The CDR3 contains 14 residues. The origin of this receptor is a woman aged 45-65 years with multiple sclerosis. The sequencing sample was made of PBMCs. The chain carries TRBV27 and TRBJ2-7; D is uncertain. The CDR3 DNA follows: TGTGCCAGCAGTTTATCCGTTCCACCTTACGAGCAGTACTTC. This encodes CASSLSVPPYEQYF.